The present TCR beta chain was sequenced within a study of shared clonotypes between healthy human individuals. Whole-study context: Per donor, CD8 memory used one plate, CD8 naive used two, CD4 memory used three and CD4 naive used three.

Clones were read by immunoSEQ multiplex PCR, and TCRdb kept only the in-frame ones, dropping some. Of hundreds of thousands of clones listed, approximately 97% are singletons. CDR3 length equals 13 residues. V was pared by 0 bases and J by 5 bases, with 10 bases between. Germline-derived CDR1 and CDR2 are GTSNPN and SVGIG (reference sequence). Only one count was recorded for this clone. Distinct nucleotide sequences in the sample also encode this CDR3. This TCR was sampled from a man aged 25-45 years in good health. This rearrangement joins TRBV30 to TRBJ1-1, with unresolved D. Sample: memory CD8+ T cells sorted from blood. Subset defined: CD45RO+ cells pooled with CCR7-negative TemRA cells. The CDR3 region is CAWSVGGRTEAFF. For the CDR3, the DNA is TGTGCCTGGAGTGTAGGAGGCAGGACTGAAGCTTTCTTT.